The rows below give T cell receptor beta chains drawn from one sample of a study of T-cell memory formation after mild COVID-19. TCRdb processed the 5' RACE reads anew with MiXCR; each CDR3 protein has one entry. The table has roughly 99,000 distinct CDR3 sequences, over 13% seen once. Sequenced input: PBMCs or a T cell subset sorted from them (not recorded which). The receptor set was obtained from a man between 18 and 29 years old who had mild COVID-19 (a few samples of this study predate the infection). Cell type and time point are not known. Both conserved end residues are part of each CDR3.

j_call v_call cdr3_aa
TRBJ1-6 TRBV6-6 CASSTDRDPYNSPLHF
TRBJ2-2 TRBV4-3 CASSQGFTPGSCFF
TRBJ2-5 TRBV7-2 CASSQDGGATQYF
TRBJ2-1 TRBV19 CASSYGVGNEQFF
TRBJ1-2 TRBV5-1 CASSLGLGTPYGYTF
TRBJ1-5 TRBV11-2 CASSFDPNQPQHF
TRBJ1-6 TRBV19 CASSIYGTATNSPLHF
TRBJ1-1 TRBV5-1 CASSDGPQGNTEAFF
TRBJ2-1 TRBV7-2 CASSFPSGVSYNEQFF
TRBJ1-1 TRBV5-1 CASSLPGERTEAFF
TRBJ1-1 TRBV5-5 CASITGSEAFF
TRBJ1-2 TRBV6-5 CASSYSTRGGYTF
TRBJ2-2 TRBV6-2/TRBV6-3 CASSRTGPQAGELFF
TRBJ2-1 TRBV7-9 CASRDRVDGEQFF
TRBJ1-1 TRBV7-8 CASSAQQGARTEAFF
TRBJ2-1 TRBV6-2/TRBV6-3 CASSYDLGGRYNEQFF
TRBJ2-3 TRBV5-1 CASNLRGGGATDTQYF
TRBJ2-2 TRBV4-1 CASSQGGGTGELFF
TRBJ2-1 TRBV7-8 CASSPHRGWNPREQFF
TRBJ1-1 TRBV10-3 CAISELYGTGGANTEAFF
TRBJ2-5 TRBV7-3 CASSPGGGRETQYF
TRBJ1-1 TRBV5-1 CASSFVGQANTEAFF
TRBJ1-6 TRBV20-1 CSARNTGTENSPLHF
TRBJ1-1 TRBV7-6 CASSFIGQGGSEAFF
TRBJ1-5 TRBV11-2 CASSLGPGQGIHQPQHF
TRBJ2-3 TRBV6-2/TRBV6-3 CASRLSGGPSTDTQYF
TRBJ2-1 TRBV11-2 CASSQDIYNEQFF
TRBJ2-3 TRBV6-4 CASSDSETGGTDTQYF
TRBJ2-7 TRBV5-1 CASSLELAGYSYEQYF
TRBJ1-1 TRBV4-2 CASSPAIPSSTEAFF
TRBJ2-6 TRBV6-4 CASSDRVGANVLTF
TRBJ1-1 TRBV4-2 CASSQAGQEVVYTEAFF
TRBJ2-1 TRBV12-3/TRBV12-4 CASSPTDGEPSEQFF
TRBJ2-7 TRBV29-1 CSGAGGVSYEQYF
TRBJ1-5 TRBV27 CASSLSNSINQPQHF
TRBJ2-7 TRBV3-1 CASSPTGTGSYEQYF
TRBJ2-3 TRBV7-9 CASSGEGAGDTQYF
TRBJ1-1 TRBV4-1 CASSQALTVGLGTEAFF
TRBJ1-4 TRBV7-6 CASSFSGTGVEKLFF
TRBJ2-3 TRBV12-3/TRBV12-4 CASSPTGLADTQYF